This T cell receptor (beta chain) was captured in a study of cytomegalovirus exposure and HLA in healthy donors. Study at large: There were 117 million unique TCR beta sequences, drawn from approximately 180 million T cells, in an earlier analysis.

In its sample, this clone was seen once. From germline, CDR1 is SGHRS and CDR2 YFSETQ. V shed 4 bases, J shed 6 bases, and the junction held 10 bases outside the gene matches. The CDR3 runs 16 residues. Use of 60 Vbeta and 13 Jbeta primers characterized the PCR. Only in-frame clones appear in the TCRdb table, and some are missing; sequencing was by immunoSEQ multiplex PCR. Seen here are roughly 150,000 clones, over 50% observed once, and the top ten hold more than 1.5%. Sequenced: PBMCs. This rearrangement joins TRBV5-1 to TRBJ2-1; 10 bases are a match to TRBD2. This TCR derives from a human donor in good health. DNA for the CDR3: TGCGCCAGCAGCCTGGGGGCCCGGACTAGCGGCAATGAGCAGTTCTTC. The encoded protein is CASSLGARTSGNEQFF.